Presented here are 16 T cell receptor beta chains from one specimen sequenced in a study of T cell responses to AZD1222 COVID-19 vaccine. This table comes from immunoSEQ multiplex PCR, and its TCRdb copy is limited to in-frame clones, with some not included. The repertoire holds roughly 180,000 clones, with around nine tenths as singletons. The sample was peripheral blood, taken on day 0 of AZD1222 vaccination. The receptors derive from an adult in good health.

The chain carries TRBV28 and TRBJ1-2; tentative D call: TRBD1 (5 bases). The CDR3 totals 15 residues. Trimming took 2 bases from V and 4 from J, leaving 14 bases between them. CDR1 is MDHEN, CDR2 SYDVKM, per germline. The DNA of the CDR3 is TGTGCCAGCAGTTTAGAGGCGACTGGGGCCTATGGCTACACCTTC. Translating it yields CASSLEATGAYGYTF.

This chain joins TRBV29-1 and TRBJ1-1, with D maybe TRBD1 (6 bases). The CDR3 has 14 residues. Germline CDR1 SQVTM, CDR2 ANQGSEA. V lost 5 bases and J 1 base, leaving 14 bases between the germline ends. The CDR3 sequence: CSVPGGPWNTEAFF. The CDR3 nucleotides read TGCAGCGTTCCTGGGGGGCCCTGGAACACTGAAGCTTTCTTT. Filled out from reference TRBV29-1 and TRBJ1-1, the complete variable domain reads SAVISQKPSRDICQRGTSLTIQCQVDSQVTMMFWYRQQPGQSLTLIATANQGSEATYESGFVIDKFPISRPNLTFSTLTVSNMSPEDSSIYLCSVPGGPWNTEAFFGQGTRLTVV.

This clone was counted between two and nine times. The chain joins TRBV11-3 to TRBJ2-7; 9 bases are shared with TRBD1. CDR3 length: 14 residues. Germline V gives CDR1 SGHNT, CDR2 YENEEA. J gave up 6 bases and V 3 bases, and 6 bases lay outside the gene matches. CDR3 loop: CASSFDRGLGEQYF. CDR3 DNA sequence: TGTGCCAGCAGCTTCGACAGGGGGTTGGGCGAGCAGTACTTC. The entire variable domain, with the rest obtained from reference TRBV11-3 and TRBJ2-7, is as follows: EAGVVQSPRYKIIEKKQPVAFWCNPISGHNTLYWYLQNLGQGPELLIRYENEEAVDDSQLPKDRFSAERLKGVDSTLKIQPAELGDSAVYLCASSFDRGLGEQYFGPGTRLTVT.

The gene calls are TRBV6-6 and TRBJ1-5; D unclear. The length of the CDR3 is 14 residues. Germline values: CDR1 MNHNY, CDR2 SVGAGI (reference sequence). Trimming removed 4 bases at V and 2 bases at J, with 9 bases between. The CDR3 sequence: CASSLGFGNQPQHF. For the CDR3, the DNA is TGTGCCAGCAGTTTGGGTTTTGGCAATCAGCCCCAGCATTTT.

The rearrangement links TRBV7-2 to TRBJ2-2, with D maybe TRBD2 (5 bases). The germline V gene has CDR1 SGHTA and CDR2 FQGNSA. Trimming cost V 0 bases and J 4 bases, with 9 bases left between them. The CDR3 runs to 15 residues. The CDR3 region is CASSLAARGTGELFF. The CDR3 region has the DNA TGTGCCAGCAGCTTAGCGGCCCGGGGCACCGGGGAGCTGTTTTTT. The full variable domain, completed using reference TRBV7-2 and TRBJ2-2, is GAGVSQSPSNKVTEKGKDVELRCDPISGHTALYWYRQSLGQGLEFLIYFQGNSAPDKSGLPSDRFSAERTGGSVSTLTIQRTQQEDSAVYLCASSLAARGTGELFFGEGSRLTVL.

The CDR3 is CASSLIVSDTEAFF. The CDR3 nucleotides are TGTGCCAGCAGCTTAATTGTCAGCGACACTGAAGCTTTCTTT. The chain uses TRBV7-9 and TRBJ1-1; D call uncertain. Deletions cut 2 bases from V and 3 bases from J, with 10 bases between. The CDR3 length is 14 residues. CDR1 and CDR2 from the germline V gene are SEHNR and FQNEAQ (reference sequence).

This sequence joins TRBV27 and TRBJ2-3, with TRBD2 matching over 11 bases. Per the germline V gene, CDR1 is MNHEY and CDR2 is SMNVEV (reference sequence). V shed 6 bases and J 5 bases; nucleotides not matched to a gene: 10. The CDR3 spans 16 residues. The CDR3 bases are TGTGCCAGCAGCTATAGCGGGGGGGCACTAGGAGATACGCAGTATTTT. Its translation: CASSYSGGALGDTQYF.

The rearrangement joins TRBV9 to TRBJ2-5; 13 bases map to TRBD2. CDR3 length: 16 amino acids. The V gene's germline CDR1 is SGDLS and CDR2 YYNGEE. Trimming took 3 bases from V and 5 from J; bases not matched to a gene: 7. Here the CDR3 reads CASSGPGLAGSETQYF. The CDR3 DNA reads TGTGCCAGCAGCGGACCGGGACTAGCGGGGTCGGAGACCCAGTACTTC.

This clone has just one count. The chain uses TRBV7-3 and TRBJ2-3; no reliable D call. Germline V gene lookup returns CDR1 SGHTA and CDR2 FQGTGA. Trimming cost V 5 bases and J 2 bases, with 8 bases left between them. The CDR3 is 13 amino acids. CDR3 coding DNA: TGTGCCAGCAGCCGCCCGGACACAGATACGCAGTATTTT. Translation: CASSRPDTDTQYF. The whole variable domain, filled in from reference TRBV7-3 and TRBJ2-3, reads GAGVSQTPSNKVTEKGKYVELRCDPISGHTALYWYRQSLGQGPEFLIYFQGTGAADDSGLPNDRFFAVRPEGSVSTLKIQRTERGDSAVYLCASSRPDTDTQYFGPGTRLTVL.

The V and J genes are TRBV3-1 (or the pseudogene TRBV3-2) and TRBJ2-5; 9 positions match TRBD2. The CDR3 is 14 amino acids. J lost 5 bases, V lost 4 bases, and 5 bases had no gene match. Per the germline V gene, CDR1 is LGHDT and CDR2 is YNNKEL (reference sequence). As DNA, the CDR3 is TGTGCCAGCAGCCCGGGACTAGCTGGGGAGACCCAGTACTTC. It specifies CASSPGLAGETQYF.

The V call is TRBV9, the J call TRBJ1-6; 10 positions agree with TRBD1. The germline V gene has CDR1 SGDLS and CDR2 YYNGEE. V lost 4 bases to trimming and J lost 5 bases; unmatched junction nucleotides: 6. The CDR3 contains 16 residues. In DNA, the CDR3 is TGTGCCAGCAGCTTACGACAGGGGGCGGATAATTCACCCCTCCACTTT. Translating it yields CASSLRQGADNSPLHF.

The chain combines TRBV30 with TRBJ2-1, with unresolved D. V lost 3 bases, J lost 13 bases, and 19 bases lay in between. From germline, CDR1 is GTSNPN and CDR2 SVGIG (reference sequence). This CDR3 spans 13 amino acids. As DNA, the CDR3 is TGTGCCTGGAGCGTTCCGGGCCCTAAGAGTCAGTTCTTC. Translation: CAWSVPGPKSQFF.

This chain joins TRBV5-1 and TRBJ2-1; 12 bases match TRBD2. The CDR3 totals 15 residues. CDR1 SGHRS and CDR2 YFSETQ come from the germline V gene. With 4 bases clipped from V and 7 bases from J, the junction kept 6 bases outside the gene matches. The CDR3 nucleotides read TGCGCCAGCAGCCCGACTAGCGGGGGCTTAAATGAGCAGTTCTTC. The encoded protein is CASSPTSGGLNEQFF.

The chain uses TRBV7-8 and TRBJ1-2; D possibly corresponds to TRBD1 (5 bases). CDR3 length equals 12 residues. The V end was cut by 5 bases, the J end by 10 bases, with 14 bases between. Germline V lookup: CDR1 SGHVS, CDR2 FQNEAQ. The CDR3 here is CASSLKPGVYTF. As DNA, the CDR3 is TGTGCCAGCAGCCTAAAACCGGGGGTCTACACCTTC.

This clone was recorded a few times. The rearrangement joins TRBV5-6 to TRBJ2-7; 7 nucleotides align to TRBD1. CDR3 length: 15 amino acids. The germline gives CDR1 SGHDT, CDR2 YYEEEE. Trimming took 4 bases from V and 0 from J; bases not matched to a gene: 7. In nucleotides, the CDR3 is TGTGCCAGCAGCCCACCCGGGACAGCCTCCTACGAGCAGTACTTC. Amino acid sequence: CASSPPGTASYEQYF.

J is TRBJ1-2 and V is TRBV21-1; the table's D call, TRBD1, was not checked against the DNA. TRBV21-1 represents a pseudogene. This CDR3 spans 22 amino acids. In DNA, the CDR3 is TGTGCCAGCAGCAAAGTTTGGGACAGGGGAGATCGGGAAACCAGATCTAACTATGGCTACACCTTC. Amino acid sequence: CASSKVWDRGDRETRSNYGYTF.